These 27 T cell receptor beta chains were sequenced from one sample in a study of T cells in women clearing cervical HPV infection. Sequenced by immunoSEQ multiplex PCR; TCRdb stores in-frame clones only, minus some. The ten top clones account for roughly 15%, within a sample of 25,000 to 35,000 clones. What was sequenced was blood buffy coat. These receptors all come from a woman between 18 and 70 years old with a cervical HPV16 infection that either progressed to CIN3+ or cleared (not recorded which).

To note about this clone: The DNA ends 3 residues before the CDR3 does, and the rest of the CDR3 is filled in from the germline J gene. The V and J genes are TRBV18 and TRBJ1-2; D call uncertain. This CDR3 has 13 residues. CDR1 and CDR2 from the germline V gene are KGHSH and LQKENI. The covered CDR3 bases are TGTGCCAGCTCACCAATGTCAACAGATACC. Amino acids: CASSPMSTDT. The full CDR3 is CASSPMSTDTYTF.

Points on this clone: At one end the junction does not follow the germline gene, possibly because of a read error. With the read ending 3 residues before the CDR3 end, the germline J gene is used to fill in that end. The chain combines TRBV7-2 with TRBJ2-2; 10 nucleotides align to TRBD1. Germline V gene data show CDR1 as SGHTA and CDR2 as FQGNSA. The CDR3 consists of 11 residues. The CDR3 bases that were read are TGTGCCAGCTCCGGGACAGGGGTG. It yields the protein CASSGTGV. The whole CDR3 protein reads CASSGTGVLFF.

As regards this clone: From the germline J gene comes the end of the CDR3, since the read stops 3 residues before it. The rearrangement uses TRBV10-3 and TRBJ2-7; 8 nucleotides line up with TRBD1. CDR1 ENHRY and CDR2 SYGVKD come from the germline V gene. The trim removed 2 bases at V and 6 bases at J, leaving 9 bases unmatched. CDR3 length: 15 residues. The CDR3 bases that were read are TGTGCCATCAGTGAGACGGACAGGGTCATAGGCGAG. It specifies CAISETDRVIGE. The whole CDR3 sequence is CAISETDRVIGEQYF.

The CDR3 protein is CASSPRPRTSGSNDYTF. The sequenced part of the CDR3 DNA is TGTGCCAGCTCACCACGACCGAGGACTAGCGGGAGCAATGAC. The V and J genes are TRBV18 and TRBJ1-2; D gene uncertain. The read comes to an end 3 residues before the CDR3 does, leaving the germline J gene to fill in the end. CDR3 size: 17 residues. From germline, CDR1 is KGHSH and CDR2 LQKENI.

Comment on this clone: Read coverage stops 3 residues before the CDR3 terminus; the germline J gene supplies the remainder. V usage is TRBV30 and J usage is TRBJ2-4; D not resolved. The CDR3 spans 13 residues. From germline, CDR1 is GTSNPN and CDR2 SVGIG (reference sequence). CDR3 region: CAWGEAGLYGQYF. The part of the CDR3 DNA that was read is TGTGCCTGGGGTGAGGCAGGTCTCTATGGT.

This clone is medium-sized by frequency. Coverage ceases 3 residues before the CDR3 finishes, and the germline J gene fills in the end. The chain has TRBV19 and TRBJ2-4, with a tentative D call TRBD1 (6 bases). V dropped 7 bases and J dropped 2 bases, with 9 bases sitting between them. In germline, CDR1 is LNHDA, CDR2 SQIVND (reference sequence). This CDR3 has 13 residues. The sequenced part of the CDR3 DNA is TGTGCCAGTAAGGACAGAACCAAAAACATT. Translating gives CASKDRTKNI. The CDR3 as a whole reads CASKDRTKNIQYF.

A word on this clone: The CDR3 is cut off 3 residues early in the read; its end comes from the germline J gene. The chain couples TRBV7-2 to TRBJ2-4; maybe TRBD1 (5 bases). Germline CDR1 reads SGHTA; CDR2 reads FQGNSA. The CDR3 loop spans 13 amino acids. CDR3 DNA (partial): TGTGCCAGCAGCTCCCAGGGAATCTATGGT. It translates to CASSSQGIYG. The whole CDR3 region reads CASSSQGIYGQYF.

To note about this clone: The read terminates 3 residues before the CDR3 end, so the remaining end is supplied by the germline J gene. This chain links TRBV29-1 with TRBJ1-2, with D maybe TRBD1 (5 bases). The CDR3 length is 12 residues. Germline loops: CDR1 SQVTM, CDR2 ANQGSEA. CDR3 loop: CSVDGRAEGYTF. The CDR3 bases that were read are TGCAGCGTTGATGGCAGGGCTGAGGGC.

To note about this clone: The read gets to within 3 residues of the CDR3 end, and the germline J gene fills in the rest. The chain links TRBV4-2 to TRBJ2-3; 7 bases are shared with TRBD2. Germline V CDR1 and CDR2: LGHNA, YNFKEQ. The CDR3 loop spans 15 amino acids. Losses at the gene ends were 1 base for V and 3 bases for J; bases not matched to a gene: 4. The CDR3 spells CASSQAGGGTDTQYF. The CDR3 bases that were read are TGTGCCAGCAGCCAAGCTGGCGGGGGTACAGATACG.

A word on this clone: This specimen includes other DNA sequences encoding the same CDR3. The CDR3 sequence: CASSSAQQGAPTDTQYF. CDR3 DNA, as far as it was read: TGTGCCAGCTCATCGGCTCAACAGGGGGCGCCCACAGATACG. The V call is TRBV18, the J call TRBJ2-3; TRBD1 matches 9 bases. The read terminates 3 residues ahead of where the CDR3 ends, so the germline J gene completes it. This CDR3 is 17 amino acids long. Looked up from germline, CDR1 is KGHSH and CDR2 is LQKENI. With V trimmed by 5 bases and J by 2 bases, 11 bases remained unmatched.

In the case of this clone: From the germline J gene comes the end of the CDR3, since the read stops 3 residues before it. This chain joins TRBV5-6 and TRBJ2-4, with 11 bases identical to TRBD1. The CDR3 is made up of 14 amino acids. The germline V gene encodes CDR1 SGHDT and CDR2 YYEEEE. The CDR3 DNA, read in part, is TGTGCCAGCAGCTTCGGACAGGGGGCAAGTGGT. Its protein is CASSFGQGASG. The full-length CDR3 reads as CASSFGQGASGQYF.

Remarks on this clone: The CDR3 end falls 3 residues outside the read, so it is completed with the germline J gene. V and J are TRBV5-1 and TRBJ2-1, with D possibly matching TRBD2 (7 bases). Between the trimmed V and J ends, which lost 2 bases and 0 bases, there was a span of 12 bases. CDR3 size: 16 residues. In germline, CDR1 is SGHRS, CDR2 YFSETQ. The CDR3 sequence: CASSLRGGSSYNEQFF. The DNA read from the CDR3 is TGCGCCAGCAGCTTAAGGGGGGGGAGCTCCTACAATGAG.

A word on this clone: The CDR3 end is not reached by the read, which stops 3 residues before it; the germline J gene fills it in. The V gene is TRBV11-3, the J gene TRBJ1-2; 10 bases match TRBD1. This CDR3 is 15 amino acids long. In germline, CDR1 is SGHNT, CDR2 YENEEA. Trimming removed 4 bases from V and 2 bases from J; junction bases left unmatched: 4. The covered CDR3 bases are TGTGCCAGCAGCTCGGGACAGGGGATGAACTATGGC. Amino acid sequence: CASSSGQGMNYG. Given in full, the CDR3 is CASSSGQGMNYGYTF.

Concerning this clone: The read stops 3 residues short of the end of the CDR3; the missing end is completed from the germline J gene. V usage is TRBV7-2 and J usage is TRBJ1-1; the D gene is possibly TRBD1 (5 bases). Germline-derived CDR1 and CDR2 are SGHTA and FQGNSA. This CDR3 is 14 amino acids long. Trimming removed 5 bases at V and 3 bases at J, with 13 bases between. The CDR3 region is CASSLQRGDTEAFF. The DNA read from the CDR3 is TGTGCCAGCAGCCTACAGCGGGGGGACACTGAA.

Concerning this clone itself: Sequencing ends 3 residues short of the CDR3 end; the germline J gene provides the rest. The chain links TRBV4-2 to TRBJ1-3; weak D call: TRBD1 (5 bases). Deletions cut 1 base from V and 4 bases from J, with 14 bases between. Per the germline V gene, CDR1 is LGHNA and CDR2 is YNFKEQ. The CDR3 has 16 amino acids. This CDR3 is CASSQGQSSGGNTIYF. CDR3 DNA (partial): TGTGCCAGCAGCCAAGGACAGAGTTCTGGAGGAAACACC.

Concerning this clone itself: An end of the junction does not agree with germline; a read error may underlie this. The CDR3 end lies 3 residues beyond the end of the read and is filled in from the germline J gene. V is TRBV4-2 and J is TRBJ2-2; D might be TRBD2 (6 bases). This CDR3 comprises 14 residues. Germline lookup yields CDR1 LGHNA and CDR2 YNFKEQ. CDR3 DNA (partial): TGCGCCAGCAGCAAGGGTCAGGGAGGAGAAAAG. Amino acids: CASSKGQGGEK. The complete CDR3 sequence is CASSKGQGGEKLFF.

Concerning this clone itself: From the germline J gene comes the end of the CDR3, since the read stops 3 residues before it. The rearrangement uses TRBV10-2 and TRBJ2-2, with TRBD2 identical over 8 bases. This CDR3 contains 13 residues. In germline, CDR1 is WSHSY, CDR2 SAAADI. Losses at the gene ends were 6 bases for V and 6 bases for J; bases not matched to a gene: 3. CDR3 sequence: CASRSGGAGELFF. Partial CDR3 DNA: TGCGCCAGCAGGAGCGGGGGAGCCGGGGAG.

With respect to this clone: The read comes to an end 3 residues before the CDR3 does, leaving the germline J gene to fill in the end. This rearrangement joins TRBV5-6 to TRBJ2-7; 9 positions agree with TRBD1. The germline V gene has CDR1 SGHDT and CDR2 YYEEEE. The CDR3 spans 15 residues. The V segment lost 3 bases and the J segment 5 bases; nucleotides outside the gene matches: 9. The CDR3 region is CASSWGTGSYDEQYF. CDR3 bases read: TGTGCCAGCAGCTGGGGGACAGGGAGTTACGACGAG.

On this clone itself: The sequenced fragment ends 3 residues before the CDR3 boundary, so the rest is inferred from the germline J gene. Additional DNA sequences in this sample encode the identical CDR3. The rearrangement joins TRBV7-6 to TRBJ1-3; TRBD1 matches at 10 bases. V shed 4 bases and J 4 bases; nucleotides not matched to a gene: 4. The CDR3 consists of 15 residues. Germline V CDR1 and CDR2: SGHVS, FNYEAQ. The part of the CDR3 DNA that was read is TGTGCCAGCAGCTCTCGGGACAGGGGAGGAAACACC. Protein: CASSSRDRGGNT. The complete CDR3 protein is CASSSRDRGGNTIYF.

A word on this clone: The read gets to within 3 residues of the CDR3 end, and the germline J gene fills in the rest. Other DNA sequences within the sample encode an identical CDR3. The V and J genes are TRBV18 and TRBJ2-7, with TRBD2 identical over 7 bases. Losses at the gene ends were 6 bases for V and 1 base for J; bases not matched to a gene: 9. This CDR3 has 15 residues. Germline CDR1 is KGHSH and CDR2 is LQKENI. The CDR3 reads CASSPPAGGSYEQYF. The part of the CDR3 DNA that was read is TGTGCCAGCTCCCCCCCAGCCGGGGGGTCCTACGAG.

As for this clone: The CDR3 end is not reached by the read, which stops 3 residues before it; the germline J gene fills it in. The gene calls are TRBV7-2 and TRBJ2-2; 9 nucleotides line up with TRBD1. V was pared by 5 bases and J by 3 bases, with 4 bases of the junction left unmatched. Germline V gene lookup returns CDR1 SGHTA and CDR2 FQGNSA. The CDR3 consists of 15 residues. The part of the CDR3 DNA that was read is TGTGCCAGCAGCGACCGGGACAGGGACACCGGGGAG. Translation gives CASSDRDRDTGE. The CDR3 in its entirety is CASSDRDRDTGELFF.

The CDR3 DNA, read in part, is TGTGCCAGCAGTGACTCAGGGACTAGCGGGGGGGGGATATACAATGAG. It encodes CASSDSGTSGGGIYNE. The full CDR3 protein is CASSDSGTSGGGIYNEQFF. J is TRBJ2-1 and V is TRBV6-4; 16 bases are shared with TRBD2. The read gets to within 3 residues of the CDR3 end, and the germline J gene fills in the rest. Germline values: CDR1 MRHNA, CDR2 SNTAGT. The CDR3 extends over 19 amino acids. V was clipped by 0 bases and J by 4 bases; unmatched bases: 6.

Note on this clone: The CDR3 end is not reached by the read, which stops 3 residues before it; the germline J gene fills it in. The chain employs TRBV19 and TRBJ1-1, with TRBD1 matching 10 bases. The ends lost 9 bases at V and 4 bases at J; junction bases unmatched: 8. Germline V gene lookup returns CDR1 LNHDA and CDR2 SQIVND (reference sequence). The CDR3 is 14 residues long. CDR3 in amino acids: CASQDRGATTEAFF. The sequenced part of the CDR3 DNA is TGTGCCAGCCAGGACAGGGGGGCGACCACTGAA. The variable domain in full, completed from reference TRBV19 and TRBJ1-1, reads DGGITQSPKYLFRKEGQNVTLSCEQNLNHDAMYWYRQDPGQGLRLIYYSQIVNDFQKGDIAEGYSVSREKKESFPLTVTSAQKNPTAFYLCASQDRGATTEAFFGQGTRLTVV.

The chain's CDR3 is CASSENREYSPLHF. CDR3 bases read: TGTGCCAGCAGTGAAAACAGGGAGTATTCACCC. This chain joins TRBV2 and TRBJ1-6, with D perhaps TRBD1 (6 bases). The CDR3 is cut off 3 residues early in the read; its end comes from the germline J gene. There are 14 residues in the CDR3. The V gene lost 2 bases and the J gene lost 8 bases, with 10 bases spanning the gap. The V gene's germline CDR1 is SNHLY and CDR2 FYNNEI. Drawing the rest from reference TRBV2 and TRBJ1-6, the complete variable domain is EPEVTQTPSHQVTQMGQEVILRCVPISNHLYFYWYRQILGQKVEFLVSFYNNEISEKSEIFDDQFSVERPDGSNFTLKIRSTKLEDSAMYFCASSENREYSPLHFGNGTRLTVT.

Worth noting for this clone: The sequenced fragment ends 3 residues before the CDR3 boundary, so the rest is inferred from the germline J gene. The chain uses TRBV7-6 and TRBJ2-2; TRBD2 matches 8 bases. The CDR3 is 15 amino acids. V trimming: 6 bases; J trimming: 7 bases; junction bases outside the gene matches: 10. Germline loops: CDR1 SGHVS, CDR2 FNYEAQ. CDR3 bases read: TGTGCCAGCAGATTTAGCGGGAATACGGTCGGGGAG. It is translated as CASRFSGNTVGE. The entire CDR3 protein is CASRFSGNTVGELFF.

Notes on this clone: The read ends 3 residues before the CDR3 terminus; that terminus is restored from the germline J gene. The chain recombines TRBV14 with TRBJ1-1, with TRBD1 matching over 10 bases. The CDR3 consists of 15 residues. Germline CDR1 SGHDN, CDR2 FVKESK. The ends lost 5 bases at V and 5 bases at J; junction bases unmatched: 8. Partial CDR3 DNA: TGTGCCAGCAGCTATCCCGGGACAGGGGCGACTGAA. Protein: CASSYPGTGATE. The whole CDR3 region reads CASSYPGTGATEAFF. The whole variable domain, remainder taken from reference TRBV14 and TRBJ1-1, is EAGVTQFPSHSVIEKGQTVTLRCDPISGHDNLYWYRRVMGKEIKFLLHFVKESKQDESGMPNNRFLAERTGGTYSTLKVQPAELEDSGVYFCASSYPGTGATEAFFGQGTRLTVV.

For this clone: The missing CDR3 end, 3 residues past where the read stops, is filled in from the germline J gene. The chain combines TRBV13 with TRBJ2-5; D remains ambiguous. Trimming took off 2 bases at V and 5 bases at J, with 9 bases between the two ends. Germline CDR1 is PRHDT and CDR2 is FYEKMQ (reference sequence). The length of the CDR3 is 13 residues. The CDR3 bases that were read are TGTGCCAGCAGCTTATTGAACACGGAGACC. It translates to CASSLLNTET. In full, the CDR3 is CASSLLNTETQYF. Full variable domain (rest looked up from reference TRBV13 and TRBJ2-5): AAGVIQSPRHLIKEKRETATLKCYPIPRHDTVYWYQQGPGQDPQFLISFYEKMQSDKGSIPDRFSAQQFSDYHSELNMSSLELGDSALYFCASSLLNTETQYFGPGTRLLVL.